These T cell receptor beta chains were read from a single sample in a study of blood T cell repertoires in COVID-19. The repertoire was sequenced with immunoSEQ multiplex PCR; TCRdb's copy has only in-frame clones and lacks some. Altogether 200,000 to 250,000 clones are present, roughly 87% being singletons, with the ten largest covering around 10%. Sequencing was done on a sample of PBMCs or T cells enriched from blood (not recorded which). Every receptor here comes from a man aged 18 to 30 with acute COVID-19. Each CDR3 is given with its conserved first and last residue.

J: TRBJ1-6
V: TRBV7-2
CDR3: CASSSQGVLHNSPLHF

J: TRBJ2-1
V: TRBV6-4
CDR3: CASSLTSGRASEQFF

J: TRBJ1-5
V: TRBV9
CDR3: CASSEEGGTGPQHF

J: TRBJ2-1
V: TRBV28
CDR3: CASSSSGTGKNEQFF

J: TRBJ1-1
V: TRBV7-9
CDR3: CASSTSSGTKAFF

J: TRBJ2-5
V: TRBV5-1
CDR3: CASSPRLAGGPDETQYF

J: TRBJ2-7
V: TRBV6-1
CDR3: CASSEDRGYEQYF

J: TRBJ2-7
V: TRBV7-9
CDR3: CASSSSGRAYEQYF

J: TRBJ2-7
V: TRBV2
CDR3: CASSVLASGTYEQYF

J: TRBJ2-3
V: TRBV3-1/TRBV3-2
CDR3: CASSQGRDTQYF

J: TRBJ2-7
V: TRBV28
CDR3: CASSLFGGYEQYF

J: TRBJ1-5
V: TRBV21-1
CDR3: CASSNSTPGTRHQPQHF

J: TRBJ2-3
V: TRBV9
CDR3: CASSVSGTRGAEDTQYF

J: TRBJ2-7
V: TRBV6-2/TRBV6-3
CDR3: CASSYSSRYEQYF

J: TRBJ1-2
V: TRBV28
CDR3: CASRQFYGYTF

J: TRBJ1-6
V: TRBV12-3/TRBV12-4
CDR3: CASSTGNSPLHF

J: TRBJ2-1
V: TRBV28
CDR3: CASTPGTGTYNEQFF

J: TRBJ2-4
V: TRBV20-1
CDR3: CSAGTGGIQYF

J: TRBJ1-3
V: TRBV3-1/TRBV3-2
CDR3: CATGEGNTIYF

J: TRBJ1-5
V: TRBV30
CDR3: CAWSEQGNQPQHF

J: TRBJ2-5
V: TRBV5-1
CDR3: CASSLSGETQYF

J: TRBJ1-2
V: TRBV3-1/TRBV3-2
CDR3: CASHPTGGVDGYTF

J: TRBJ2-3
V: TRBV28
CDR3: CASSFSGNAQYF

J: TRBJ2-1
V: TRBV30
CDR3: CAWSERERDEQFF

J: TRBJ1-5
V: TRBV28
CDR3: CASSLGVNANQPQHF

J: TRBJ1-4
V: TRBV4-1
CDR3: CASTGQTDEKLFF

J: TRBJ2-5
V: TRBV2
CDR3: CGGGGRKEETQYF

J: TRBJ2-1
V: TRBV11-2
CDR3: CANSLGSTYNEQFF

J: TRBJ2-5
V: TRBV6-2/TRBV6-3
CDR3: CASSDDRGRETQYF

J: TRBJ2-1
V: TRBV7-3
CDR3: CASSPGQALNEQFF

J: TRBJ1-2
V: TRBV10-2
CDR3: CASSESATYGYTF

J: TRBJ2-5
V: TRBV28
CDR3: CASRRDRGGPRETQYF

J: TRBJ2-3
V: TRBV13
CDR3: CASSTSGLVKTDTQYF

J: TRBJ1-5
V: TRBV18
CDR3: CASSPPGTGGNQPQHF

J: TRBJ2-7
V: TRBV3-1/TRBV3-2
CDR3: CALWGQGPTYEQYF